The rows below give T cell receptor beta chains drawn from one sample of a study. TCRdb itself ran the 5' RACE reads through MiXCR, one entry per CDR3 protein. Of under 65,000 distinct CDR3 sequences detected, roughly 28% appear once; the ten largest clones hold more than 3%. The sequencing sample was made of tumor-infiltrating memory CD4+ T cells sorted from the breast tumor. These TCRs come from a female donor with breast cancer. Both conserved end residues are part of each CDR3. The D gene is left open where the match is weak. Expanded clones are given a class, and other clones once, few, many or no size at all.

J	size	V	D	CDR3	DNA
TRBJ1-5	few	TRBV7-2	.	CASSLEAWGQPQHF	TGTGCCAGCAGCTTAGAGGCTTGGGGTCAGCCCCAGCATTTT
TRBJ2-2	.	TRBV5-1	.	CASSLWYQFANTGELFF	TGCGCCAGCAGCTTGTGGTACCAGTTCGCGAACACCGGGGAGCTGTTTTTT
TRBJ2-5	.	TRBV7-2	TRBD2	CASSLFGTSGFQETQYF	TGTGCCAGCAGCTTATTTGGGACTAGCGGGTTTCAAGAGACCCAGTACTTC
TRBJ1-1	.	TRBV20-1	.	CSARDYLNSGEAFF	TGCAGTGCTAGAGATTACCTGAATTCGGGGGAAGCTTTCTTT
TRBJ2-3	few	TRBV9	TRBD2	CASSPSKTSGRYLDTQYF	TGTGCCAGCAGCCCAAGCAAAACTAGCGGGAGGTATCTGGATACGCAGTATTTT
TRBJ2-3	many	TRBV7-2	.	CASSLYSDTQYF	TGTGCCAGCAGCTTATATTCAGATACGCAGTATTTT
TRBJ1-1	few	TRBV6-1	TRBD1	CASSPRTGEGTEAFF	TGTGCCAGCAGTCCCCGGACAGGGGAGGGCACTGAAGCTTTCTTT
TRBJ2-3	.	TRBV10-3	TRBD1	CATQGQGASDTQYF	TGTGCCACGCAGGGACAGGGGGCGTCGGATACGCAGTATTTT
TRBJ2-3	.	TRBV5-1	TRBD2	CASSDLAGGDTQYF	TGCGCCAGCAGCGATCTAGCGGGGGGAGATACGCAGTATTTT
TRBJ2-2	few	TRBV20-1	TRBD2	CSARLAGERGGLTGELFF	TGCAGTGCTAGATTGGCCGGGGAGCGGGGGGGTCTAACCGGGGAGCTGTTTTTT
TRBJ1-2	few	TRBV6-5	TRBD1	CASTGTGKGYGYTF	TGTGCCAGCACCGGGACAGGGAAGGGCTATGGCTACACCTTC
TRBJ2-3	.	TRBV7-3	.	CASSPSLARSTDTQYF	TGTGCCAGCAGCCCTAGTCTAGCGAGAAGCACAGATACGCAGTATTTT
TRBJ2-7	.	TRBV20-1	.	CSAGPGGRSISEQYF	TGCAGTGCCGGACCTGGCGGACGGAGTATTAGCGAGCAGTACTTC
TRBJ2-1	.	TRBV7-3	TRBD2	CASSSRFSGRRDEQFF	TGTGCCAGCAGCTCTCGTTTTAGCGGGAGGAGGGATGAGCAGTTCTTC
TRBJ2-3	.	TRBV11-1	.	CASSLGAGSTDTQYF	TGTGCCAGCAGCTTAGGGGCAGGGTCTACAGATACGCAGTATTTT
TRBJ2-1	.	TRBV29-1	.	CSADLADEQFF	TGCAGCGCCGACTTGGCGGATGAGCAGTTCTTC
TRBJ1-1	.	TRBV6-5	.	CASSGYNSETEAFF	TGTGCCAGCAGTGGTTACAATTCGGAAACTGAAGCTTTCTTT
TRBJ1-5	few	TRBV20-1	.	CSARDEQPNQPQHF	TGCAGTGCTAGAGATGAACAGCCCAATCAGCCCCAGCATTTT
TRBJ2-7	.	TRBV7-6	.	CASSLELGSEQYF	TGTGCCAGCAGCTTAGAACTGGGCAGCGAGCAGTACTTC
TRBJ2-2	few	TRBV7-3	TRBD1	CASSFQGATGELFF	TGTGCCAGCAGCTTCCAGGGGGCCACCGGGGAGCTGTTTTTT
TRBJ1-1	.	TRBV30	.	CAWTFDGMNTEAFF	TGTGCCTGGACGTTCGACGGCATGAACACTGAAGCTTTCTTT
TRBJ1-2	many	TRBV7-2	.	CASSLGQEDGYTF	TGTGCCAGCAGCTTAGGGCAGGAAGATGGCTACACCTTC
TRBJ2-2	.	TRBV5-1	TRBD2	CASSPPWGGRNTGELFF	TGCGCCAGCAGCCCCCCCTGGGGCGGGAGAAACACCGGGGAGCTGTTTTTT
TRBJ1-4	few	TRBV5-1	.	CASSKGPGEKLFF	TGCGCCAGCAGCAAGGGACCGGGCGAAAAACTGTTTTTT
TRBJ1-1	.	TRBV6-6	.	CASIVGGANTEAFF	TGTGCCAGCATTGTAGGGGGAGCGAACACTGAAGCTTTCTTT
TRBJ1-2	few	TRBV7-2	.	CASSSYDRVDGYTF	TGTGCCAGCAGCTCCTATGATAGGGTAGACGGCTACACCTTC
TRBJ1-5	.	TRBV6-6	.	CASSSDRPQHF	TGTGCCAGCAGTTCCGACAGGCCCCAGCATTTT
TRBJ1-5	few	TRBV4-1	.	CASSQDQLRGGQPQHF	TGCGCCAGCAGCCAAGATCAGTTGCGGGGTGGTCAGCCCCAGCATTTT
TRBJ2-1	few	TRBV29-1	.	CSVEDSSGIDEQFF	TGCAGCGTTGAAGATAGTTCGGGTATCGATGAGCAGTTCTTC
TRBJ1-2	.	TRBV4-2	.	CASRPQGRSYGYTF	TGTGCCAGCCGACCCCAAGGACGGAGCTATGGCTACACCTTC
TRBJ1-1	few	TRBV29-1	TRBD1	CSAGTGGTEAFF	TGCAGCGCCGGGACAGGGGGAACTGAAGCTTTCTTT
TRBJ1-5	.	TRBV19	TRBD1	CASSRTGLENQPQHF	TGTGCCAGTAGTAGGACAGGGCTCGAGAATCAGCCCCAGCATTTT
TRBJ1-1	.	TRBV7-8	.	CASSSPTGRRAFF	TGTGCCAGCAGCTCCCCCACAGGGAGGAGAGCTTTCTTT
TRBJ1-5	once	TRBV5-1	.	CASSLAGGTQLQHF	TGCGCCAGCAGCTTGGCAGGCGGCACTCAGCTCCAGCATTTT
TRBJ1-4	.	TRBV6-6	.	CASSYGRGRTNEKLFF	TGTGCCAGCAGTTACGGGAGGGGAAGAACTAATGAAAAACTGTTTTTT
TRBJ1-3	few	TRBV5-1	.	CASSLDVASSGNTIYF	TGCGCCAGCAGCTTGGACGTGGCGAGCTCTGGAAACACCATATATTTT
TRBJ2-5	.	TRBV5-1	TRBD2	CASSPGGSGRLKETQYF	TGCGCCAGCAGCCCGGGGGGAAGCGGGAGACTTAAAGAGACCCAGTACTTC
TRBJ1-5	few	TRBV2	.	CASNLDNQPQHF	TGTGCCAGCAATCTGGACAATCAGCCCCAGCATTTT
TRBJ2-4	many	TRBV7-3	.	CASSLPVIRKNIQYF	TGTGCCAGCAGCTTACCGGTAATAAGGAAAAACATTCAGTACTTC
TRBJ1-2	few	TRBV4-1	.	CASSQVGLGAGGYTF	TGCGCCAGCAGCCAAGTGGGTTTGGGGGCTGGTGGCTACACCTTC
TRBJ1-1	.	TRBV7-9	.	CASSQGQENTEAFF	TGTGCCAGCAGCCAAGGACAAGAGAACACTGAAGCTTTCTTT
TRBJ2-2	few	TRBV6-6	.	CASTPSTTGELFF	TGTGCCAGCACGCCTAGCACCACCGGGGAGCTGTTTTTT
TRBJ1-2	many	TRBV29-1	TRBD1	CSVEETGSYGYTF	TGCAGCGTTGAAGAGACAGGGTCATATGGCTACACCTTC
TRBJ2-3	.	TRBV6-6	TRBD1	CASSRPGQGQDTQYF	TGTGCCAGCAGCCGACCGGGACAGGGTCAGGATACGCAGTATTTT
TRBJ2-3	.	TRBV5-1	.	CASSFGGPSTDTQYF	TGCGCCAGCAGCTTTGGAGGGCCTAGCACAGATACGCAGTATTTT